The T cell receptor (beta chain) described here comes from a study of molecular identifiers for immune sequencing clone quantification. Findings and caveats of the study: Clones of above 20 RNA copies carried over 98% of effector molecules; in naive cells they carried under 1%.

Naive CD8 T cells, phenotype CD8+CD4-CCR7+CD45RA+, were sorted. Remarks on this clonotype: The antigen is not known.

Methods described previously, with TCR primers listed, were used for bulk TCR libraries. One entry per CDR3 protein results from TCRdb running MiXCR on the PCR reads. Among tens of thousands of distinct CDR3 sequences listed, 19% were seen once. The origin of this receptor is a human donor in good health. Some libraries in this study had Jurkat cell RNA spiked in. Sequencing used naive CD8+ T cells from blood, with Jurkat cell RNA spiked in. The subset: FACS-sorted CD8+CD4-CCR7+CD45RA+ naive T cells.

The DNA for the CDR3 is TGCGCCAGCAGCTTAAGCGCGGAATACTCCTACAATGAGCAGTTCTTC. Its protein product is CASSLSAEYSYNEQFF. The chain uses TRBV4-3 and TRBJ2-1; D remains ambiguous. CDR3 length equals 16 residues. The V gene's germline CDR1 is LGHNA and CDR2 YSLEER. The germline V and J ends were trimmed by 5 bases and 0 bases, with 14 bases remaining between them.